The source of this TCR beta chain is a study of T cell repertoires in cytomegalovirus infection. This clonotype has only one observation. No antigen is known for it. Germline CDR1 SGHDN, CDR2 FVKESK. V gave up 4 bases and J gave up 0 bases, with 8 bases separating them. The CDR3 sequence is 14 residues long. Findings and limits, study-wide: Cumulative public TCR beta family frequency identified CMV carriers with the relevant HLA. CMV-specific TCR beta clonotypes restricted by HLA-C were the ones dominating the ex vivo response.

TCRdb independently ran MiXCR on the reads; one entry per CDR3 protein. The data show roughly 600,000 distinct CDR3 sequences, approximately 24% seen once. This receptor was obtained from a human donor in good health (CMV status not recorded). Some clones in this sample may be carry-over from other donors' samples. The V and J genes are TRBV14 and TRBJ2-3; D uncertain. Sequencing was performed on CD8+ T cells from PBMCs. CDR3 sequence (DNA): TGTGCCAGCAGCCCAGAACTCAGCACAGATACGCAGTATTTT. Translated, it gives CASSPELSTDTQYF.